This T cell receptor (beta chain) emerged from a study of identical twins (dated by TCRdb to about 2016). Turning to the overall study: TCR alpha and beta repertoires from monozygotic twins, unrelated adults of various ages and cord blood were deep-sequenced to test whether fetal clonotypes persist. Replicate twin experiments were performed at different times using different library preparation protocols to rule out contamination. Summary of the overall study and its limitations: The excess sharing between twins in beta out-of-frame sequences was weaker because fewer shared sequences reduced the signal-to-noise ratio. Because the same donors could not be followed over many years, conclusions were based on cross-sectional statistical analysis. Zero-insertion analyses could be partly confounded by invariant T cells such as MAIT and iNKT, although diverse VJ usage argued against such confounding for most clonotypes. Abundant cord blood beta clonotypes had fewer insertions, young adult naive repertoires showed a similar but weaker trend, and memory repertoires showed no such trend. In monozygotic twins, out-of-frame TCR alpha sharing was systematically underestimated by recombination models, although the models agreed with sharing between unrelated individuals. Compared with coincidental sharing between unrelated individuals, an excess of low generation-probability sequences was observed among out-of-frame TCR alpha sequences shared between twins.

The library was obtained by 5' RACE. TCRdb names Illumina HiSeq 2000 as the instrument used. Template switching added a universal primer binding site, and the final cDNA carried a unique molecular identifier that allowed TCR cDNA molecules to be counted accurately. First-strand cDNA for TCR alpha and beta chains was synthesized from specific primers in the conserved constant-segment region. To control for contamination, every cDNA library carried two barcodes: a SMART-Mk sample barcode plus Illumina barcodes. TruSeq adapter sequences, together with Illumina sample barcodes, were added in two successive PCR steps. Sequencing of the TCR alpha and beta cDNA libraries was done on the Illumina HiSeq platform using custom primers. From the authors' description of their analysis: Unique molecular identifiers were extracted from raw reads with MiGEC, and CDR3 positions were determined with MiXCR. For each individual, recombination models were inferred using an EM algorithm with the repgenHMM and IGoR tools. The tcR package in R was used for shared clonotype analysis, with sharing normalized by the product of cloneset sizes. To study raw recombination without the effects of thymic and clonal selection, out-of-frame nonproductive sequences were analyzed. The public reads were run again by TCRdb, first through fastp at Q25 and then through MiXCR, and only productive beta chains were kept. Identical CDR3 proteins give one entry, which carries the most common genes and DNA. In this record, the V and J calls reflect TCRdb's handling and not the investigators' own analysis. This sample holds hundreds of thousands of distinct CDR3 sequences; more than 6.5% were observed only once. The ten biggest clones cover 0.75% to 1% of the sample.

In its sample, this clonotype was seen many times. It lacks a known antigen. No much larger clone exists at a distance of one base, and base qualities are not known. Based on the germline V gene (reference sequence), the CDR1 and CDR2 sequences are SEHNR and FQNEAQ. The junction shows trimming of 1 base on V and 3 bases on J, plus 6 bases between the germline ends. The CDR3 contains 14 residues, cysteine and phenylalanine counted. Of all the DNA, just the CDR3 is kept, 42 bases in frame from base 1. All donors were healthy Caucasians. The twin cohort comprised three pairs of female monozygotic twins, all aged roughly 18 to 29 years. The RNA used for TCR libraries was isolated from peripheral blood mononuclear cells. These data were also filed under a second study, of yellow fever vaccine responses in identical twins. The other study reports the following: According to the authors, in identical twins the way T cells responded to vaccination appeared partly convergent and partly personalized. In the study, vaccine-responding T cell clones were precisely tracked in identical twins.

This receptor was identified in a woman under 30 in good health. In this chain, TRBV7-9 is recombined with TRBJ2-2; TRBD2 is perhaps the D gene, given 5 matching bases. Sample: PBMCs. The CDR3 has the sequence CASSLGTYTGELFF. The sequence in DNA is TGTGCCAGCAGCTTAGGGACTTACACCGGGGAGCTGTTTTTT.